Listed below are T cell receptor beta chains from one sample, sequenced in a study of persistence of HIV-infected CD4 T cells. Antigens of these TCRs are unknown. TCRdb keeps only in-frame clones here, not all; method: immunoSEQ multiplex PCR. The profile covers around 35,000 clones, with approximately 86% appearing a single time and about 1.3% taken by the ten largest. Sequenced material: CD4+ T cells sorted from PBMCs after approximately 20-hour stimulation, taken from a patient who received antiretroviral therapy. These receptors all stem from an adult man with HIV who was CMV-seropositive. CDR3s include the opening cysteine and the closing phenylalanine or tryptophan. The order of the fields is D gene, clone size, J gene, V gene, CDR3 protein, CDR3 DNA. A D gene is named only where the DNA matches it firmly. Clone size is stated in some rows and not others, as once, few, many or a class when expanded.

D: TRBD2; size: NA; J: TRBJ2-3; V: TRBV2; CDR3: CASRGLAGRGDTQYF; DNA: TGTGCCAGCAGGGGACTAGCGGGACGCGGAGATACGCAGTATTTT
D: TRBD2; size: NA; J: TRBJ2-1; V: TRBV7-2; CDR3: CASSRRLAGVPEQFF; DNA: TGTGCCAGCAGCCGTCGACTAGCGGGAGTGCCTGAGCAGTTCTTC
D: NA; size: NA; J: TRBJ2-6; V: TRBV6-4; CDR3: CASSDRQGSSGANVLTF; DNA: TGTGCCAGCAGTGACCGCCAGGGTAGCTCTGGGGCCAACGTCCTGACTTTC
D: NA; size: NA; J: TRBJ1-5; V: TRBV2; CDR3: CASSRGGGNQPQHF; DNA: TGTGCCAGCAGTCGGGGGGGTGGCAATCAGCCCCAGCATTTT
D: NA; size: NA; J: TRBJ1-2; V: TRBV18; CDR3: CYTTTDSIDYGYTF; DNA: TGTTACACCACTACGGACAGTATTGACTATGGCTACACCTTC
D: TRBD1; size: NA; J: TRBJ1-5; V: TRBV6-5; CDR3: CASSTRRGNQPQHF; DNA: TGTGCCAGCAGTACACGCAGGGGGAATCAGCCCCAGCATTTT
D: NA; size: NA; J: TRBJ1-1; V: TRBV12-2; CDR3: CASRSSLGVGGRTEAFF; DNA: TGTGCAAGTCGCTCATCTCTGGGGGTAGGGGGAAGGACTGAAGCTTTCTTT
D: NA; size: few; J: TRBJ2-5; V: TRBV27; CDR3: CASSSTGLQETQYF; DNA: TGTGCCAGCAGTTCCACAGGTCTCCAAGAGACCCAGTACTTC
D: NA; size: NA; J: TRBJ1-5; V: TRBV30; CDR3: CAWSGILPYRVRSNQPQHF; DNA: TGTGCCTGGAGTGGAATCCTCCCCTATCGGGTGCGTAGCAATCAGCCCCAGCATTTT
D: NA; size: NA; J: TRBJ1-1; V: TRBV30; CDR3: CAWSVQIEAFF; DNA: TGTGCCTGGAGTGTACAGATTGAAGCTTTCTTT
D: TRBD2; size: once; J: TRBJ2-5; V: TRBV6-5; CDR3: CASSRTSGSWKTQYF; DNA: TGTGCCAGCAGCCGTACTAGCGGGAGCTGGAAGACCCAGTACTTC
D: TRBD1; size: NA; J: TRBJ2-7; V: TRBV5-4; CDR3: CATLDRASSYEQYF; DNA: TGTGCCACCCTGGACAGGGCCAGCTCCTACGAGCAGTACTTC
D: NA; size: NA; J: TRBJ2-6; V: TRBV18; CDR3: CASSPQAGANVLTF; DNA: TGTGCCAGCTCACCACAGGCCGGGGCCAACGTCCTGACTTTC
D: NA; size: NA; J: TRBJ2-7; V: TRBV18; CDR3: CASSPLAAYEQYF; DNA: TGTGCCAGCTCACCGCTCGCCGCCTACGAGCAGTACTTC
D: NA; size: once; J: TRBJ1-5; V: TRBV7-9; CDR3: CASSFVGSRSAAQHQPQHF; DNA: TGTGCCAGCAGCTTTGTCGGCTCTCGATCCGCCGCTCAACATCAGCCCCAGCATTTT
D: NA; size: NA; J: TRBJ1-2; V: TRBV24-1; CDR3: CATSDSAGLGGYTF; DNA: TGTGCCACCAGTGATTCCGCGGGGCTAGGCGGCTACACCTTC
D: TRBD1; size: NA; J: TRBJ1-4; V: TRBV12-5; CDR3: CASGSKTQDRGSLGTNEKLFF; DNA: TGTGCTAGTGGTTCTAAAACTCAGGACAGGGGGAGCTTAGGAACTAATGAAAAACTGTTTTTT
D: TRBD1; size: NA; J: TRBJ2-5; V: TRBV7-8; CDR3: CASSHWGQGQETQYF; DNA: TGTGCCAGCAGCCACTGGGGACAGGGTCAAGAGACCCAGTACTTC
D: TRBD1; size: NA; J: TRBJ1-5; V: TRBV30; CDR3: CAWSQGGAGQPQHF; DNA: TGTGCCTGGAGCCAGGGGGGGGCAGGGCAGCCCCAGCATTTT
D: NA; size: NA; J: TRBJ1-5; V: TRBV10-2; CDR3: CASSDVQGRNQPQHF; DNA: TGCGCCAGCAGTGATGTACAGGGTCGAAATCAGCCCCAGCATTTT
D: TRBD1; size: NA; J: TRBJ1-6; V: TRBV20-1; CDR3: CSASSGQGESPLHF; DNA: TGCAGTGCTAGTTCAGGACAGGGAGAATCACCCCTCCACTTT
D: TRBD1; size: NA; J: TRBJ1-6; V: TRBV7-8; CDR3: CASSSTGGGSPLHF; DNA: TGTGCCAGCAGCTCGACAGGGGGCGGTTCACCCCTCCACTTT